This record looks at one T cell receptor beta chain sequence and its context. These data come from a study of blood T cell repertoires in COVID-19. Overall study: The origin of the acute and convalescent COVID-19 samples was the United States, Italy and Spain. T cells, B-cell-depleted T cells, or PBMCs provided the cDNA or gDNA that served as material.

In germline, CDR1 is SQVTM, CDR2 ANQGSEA. V dropped 7 bases and J dropped 5; count of bases not matched to a gene: 10. The CDR3 spans 13 residues. Under the authors' procedure: Amplification of reference gene primers provided the estimated nucleated cell counts. Data came from immunoSEQ multiplex PCR; TCRdb stores just in-frame clones and leaves some out. V and J calls and clone size come straight from that table; D and trimming were deduced from the DNA. The table records over 100,000 clones, roughly 80% of them present only once. The sample consisted of peripheral blood. V and J are TRBV29-1 and TRBJ2-7; 8 bases match TRBD1. The receptor was derived from a human donor in a cohort sampled during active or convalescent COVID-19. CDR3 bases: TGCAGCGGATATGGACAGGGAAGAAACGAGCAGTACTTC. Amino acid sequence: CSGYGQGRNEQYF.